The 29 T cell receptor beta chains below come from one sample, sequenced in a study of blood T cells in healthy people across ages. A second roughly 6 to 11 cycle PCR used barcoded and J-beta primers. TCRdb analysed the 5' RACE reads with MiXCR anew, one entry per CDR3 protein. In the table there are roughly 900,000 distinct CDR3 sequences, under 50% of which are singletons. The sequencing input was blood. Receptor source: a man under 40 in good health.

This clonotype was counted a few times. The rearrangement joins TRBV20-1 to TRBJ2-3; 9 nucleotides line up with TRBD1. The CDR3 contains 15 residues. From germline, CDR1 is DFQATT and CDR2 SNEGSKA (reference sequence). V was pared by 2 bases and J by 4 bases, with 7 bases of the junction left unmatched. The CDR3 sequence is CSARSNRGRPDTQYF. The CDR3 DNA follows: TGCAGTGCTAGATCGAACAGGGGGCGTCCAGATACGCAGTATTTT.

The chain employs TRBV19 and TRBJ1-5; a possible D gene is TRBD1 (6 bases). The CDR3 runs to 15 residues. V was pared by 3 bases and J by 0 bases, with 9 bases between. Germline V gives CDR1 LNHDA, CDR2 SQIVND (reference sequence). The DNA of the CDR3 is TGTGCCAGTAGTATCCGACAGGCTAGCAATCAGCCCCAGCATTTT. The encoded protein is CASSIRQASNQPQHF.

The sample holds a few counts of this clonotype. The chain joins TRBV4-1 to TRBJ2-7, with D uncertain. Trimming cost V 1 base and J 0 bases, with 16 bases left between them. From germline, CDR1 is MGHRA and CDR2 YSYEKL. The CDR3 loop spans 17 amino acids. The CDR3 DNA reads TGCGCCAGCAGCCAAGTCCTGAACTCCTTGAGCTCCTACGAGCAGTACTTC. It specifies CASSQVLNSLSSYEQYF.

The V call is TRBV7-2, the J call TRBJ1-3, with D possibly TRBD1 on 5 matching bases. CDR1 is SGHTA, CDR2 FQGNSA, per germline. V gave up 1 base and J gave up 2 bases, with 12 bases separating them. The length of the CDR3 is 16 residues. In nucleotides, the CDR3 is TGTGCCAGCAGCTTAGTTGATGCGGGGGCTGGAAACACCATATATTTT. It is translated as CASSLVDAGAGNTIYF.

The CDR3 coding sequence is TGCGCCAGCAGCCCCGGGACAGGAGGCCCCTATGGCTACACCTTC. It translates to CASSPGTGGPYGYTF. V is TRBV5-1 and J is TRBJ1-2; 8 bases are shared with TRBD1. With V trimmed by 4 bases and J by 4 bases, 9 bases remained unmatched. Germline V gene lookup returns CDR1 SGHRS and CDR2 YFSETQ. The CDR3 spans 15 residues.

The V gene is TRBV7-2, the J gene TRBJ2-7, with 10 nucleotides matching TRBD2. This CDR3 is built from 15 residues. Looked up from germline, CDR1 is SGHTA and CDR2 is FQGNSA. Germline trimming cut 5 bases from V and 11 bases from J; bases unmatched to any gene: 15. DNA of the CDR3: TGTGCCAGCAGCCCCCAAGGACCTAGCGGGGGCCTGGAGTACTTC. Its protein product is CASSPQGPSGGLEYF.

The V gene is TRBV27, the J gene TRBJ1-1; D unclear. The length of the CDR3 is 16 residues. CDR1 is MNHEY, CDR2 SMNVEV, per germline (reference sequence). The V end lost 4 bases, the J end lost 1 base, and 16 bases lay between the germline ends. The CDR3: CASSSLPPWGNTEAFF. In DNA, the CDR3 is TGTGCCAGCAGTTCCCTTCCACCCTGGGGGAACACTGAAGCTTTCTTT.

This rearrangement joins TRBV30 to TRBJ2-4, with D possibly being TRBD2 (6 bases). The CDR3 runs to 14 residues. Germline CDR1 is GTSNPN and CDR2 is SVGIG (reference sequence). V was trimmed by 3 bases and J by 6 bases, leaving 15 bases between them. CDR3 region: CAWSEGRTRNIQYF. CDR3 in DNA: TGTGCCTGGAGCGAAGGGAGGACAAGAAACATTCAGTACTTC.

The rearrangement links TRBV6-2 or TRBV6-3 to TRBJ2-1, with D possibly matching TRBD2 (7 bases). CDR1 and CDR2 (germline): MNHEY, SVGEGT. V was clipped by 2 bases and J by 6 bases, with 11 bases between them. The CDR3 totals 14 residues. CDR3: CASSYGGGLNEQFF. CDR3 DNA: TGTGCCAGCAGTTACGGGGGGGGGCTCAATGAGCAGTTCTTC.

This clonotype was seen at least ten times. This chain connects TRBV7-6 to TRBJ2-3; D call uncertain. The CDR3 sequence is 14 residues long. Germline assignment: CDR1 SGHVS and CDR2 FNYEAQ. V was clipped by 5 bases and J by 0 bases, with 9 bases between them. The CDR3 protein is CASSPSPSTDTQYF. CDR3 DNA sequence: TGTGCCAGCAGCCCCAGTCCGAGCACAGATACGCAGTATTTT.

V and J are TRBV30 and TRBJ2-4; TRBD2 is a possible D gene (5 bases). The end of the DNA aligns better with TRBJ2-7, so the J call may be wrong. The CDR3 runs to 13 residues. Germline-derived CDR1 and CDR2 are GTSNPN and SVGIG (reference sequence). The CDR3 region is CAWSIGGSYEQYF. CDR3 coding DNA: TGTGCCTGGAGCATCGGTGGGAGCTACGAGCAGTACTTC.

The chain uses TRBV4-1 and TRBJ1-5, with a possible D match to TRBD1 (6 bases). The CDR3 extends over 16 amino acids. From germline, CDR1 is MGHRA and CDR2 YSYEKL. V shed 3 bases and J shed 1 base, with 13 bases lying between them. The CDR3 loop reads CASSQGKGGSNQPQHF. In nucleotides, the CDR3 is TGCGCCAGCAGCCAGGGGAAGGGGGGGAGCAATCAGCCCCAGCATTTT.

The chain carries TRBV9 and TRBJ1-6; possible D gene TRBD1, 6 bases. V shed 0 bases and J shed 7 bases, with 11 bases lying between them. Per the germline V gene, CDR1 is SGDLS and CDR2 is YYNGEE. The CDR3 loop spans 15 amino acids. This chain's CDR3 is CASSVAGTNNSPLHF. CDR3 sequence (DNA): TGTGCCAGCAGCGTAGCTGGGACAAACAATTCACCCCTCCACTTT.

The V gene is TRBV28, the J gene TRBJ1-2; 12 bases map to TRBD1. Germline V gene lookup returns CDR1 MDHEN and CDR2 SYDVKM. This CDR3 is built from 15 residues. V trimming: 5 bases; J trimming: 8 bases; junction bases outside the gene matches: 9. CDR3: CASSTSGTGGQGYTF. CDR3 coding DNA: TGTGCCAGCAGTACGTCCGGGACAGGGGGCCAAGGCTACACCTTC.

The CDR3 region is CAISGAITRGQYNEQYF. In DNA form, the CDR3 reads TGTGCCATCAGTGGCGCGATAACGCGGGGGCAATACAATGAGCAGTACTTC. The J gene is TRBJ2-5, the V gene TRBV10-3; tentatively, D is TRBD2 (7 bases). Looked up from germline, CDR1 is ENHRY and CDR2 is SYGVKD. The V gene lost 4 bases and the J gene lost 11 bases, with 29 bases spanning the gap. The CDR3 extends over 17 amino acids.

The genes are TRBV20-1 and TRBJ1-1; 7 bases fit TRBD1. The germline gives CDR1 DFQATT, CDR2 SNEGSKA (reference sequence). J lost 3 bases, V lost 0 bases, and 7 bases had no gene match. The CDR3 is 15 amino acids. The CDR3 nucleotides read TGCAGTGCTAGAGATGGGAGGGGGCTCGACACTGAAGCTTTCTTT. This encodes CSARDGRGLDTEAFF.

This clonotype has just a few counts. The J gene is TRBJ1-1, the V gene TRBV6-5, with D perhaps matching TRBD1 (6 bases). CDR3 length equals 13 residues. V lost 2 bases to trimming and J lost 3 bases, with 7 bases between them. Germline CDR1 MNHEY, CDR2 SVGAGI. In DNA form, the CDR3 reads TGTGCCAGCAGTTACGAGGGGGACACTGAAGCTTTCTTT. Translating gives CASSYEGDTEAFF.

The chain couples TRBV7-2 to TRBJ2-5; D is possibly TRBD1 (5 bases). Trimming took 1 base from V and 6 from J, leaving 15 bases between them. The CDR3 runs 15 residues. From germline, CDR1 is SGHTA and CDR2 FQGNSA. CDR3 amino acids: CASSLERGLRQTQYF. The CDR3 bases are TGTGCCAGCAGCTTAGAAAGGGGTTTGAGGCAGACCCAGTACTTC.

Regarding this clonotype: Germline and junction disagree at one end, which may indicate a read error. The chain links TRBV7-2 to TRBJ1-2, with D unclear. The CDR3 sequence is 13 residues long. Germline V gene data show CDR1 as SGHTA and CDR2 as FQGNSA. This CDR3 is CASSPDLAYGNTF. DNA of the CDR3: TGTGCCAGCAGCCCGGACCTGGCTTATGGCAACACCTTC. Complete variable domain (other parts from reference TRBV7-2 and TRBJ1-2): GAGVSQSPSNKVTEKGKDVELRCDPISGHTALYWYRQSLGQGLEFLIYFQGNSAPDKSGLPSDRFSAERTGGSVSTLTIQRTQQEDSAVYLCASSPDLAYGNTFGSGTRLTVV.

Of note for this clonotype: An end of the junction differs from the germline gene, which may be a read error. The CDR3 is CVSSYTGYNEKLFF. In DNA form, the CDR3 reads TGTGTCAGCAGTTACACCGGATATAATGAAAAACTGTTTTTT. This chain links TRBV6-5 with TRBJ1-4; unclear D gene. The germline gives CDR1 MNHEY, CDR2 SVGAGI. The CDR3 runs 14 residues.

To note about this clonotype: This may be a read error, as it is one base from a much larger clone. The V call is TRBV27, the J call TRBJ2-1, with TRBD2 matching over 10 bases. J lost 8 bases, V lost 10 bases, and 8 bases had no gene match. Germline-derived CDR1 and CDR2 are MNHEY and SMNVEV (reference sequence). CDR3 length: 13 amino acids. CDR3 sequence: CATRPLAGDEQFF. As DNA, the CDR3 is TGTGCCACCAGACCCCTAGCGGGGGATGAGCAGTTCTTC.

The table lists this clonotype with a count of one. The chain links TRBV20-1 to TRBJ1-2; 8 nucleotides align to TRBD1. V lost 5 bases and J lost 8; bases outside the gene matches: 10. Germline-derived CDR1 and CDR2 are DFQATT and SNEGSKA (reference sequence). This CDR3 comprises 13 residues. CDR3: CSAPPGTGRGYTF. CDR3 coding DNA: TGCAGTGCTCCTCCCGGGACAGGACGCGGCTACACCTTC.

This clonotype was observed a single time. The chain is built from TRBV6-5 and TRBJ2-7, with TRBD1 matching over 7 bases. Germline V gene lookup returns CDR1 MNHEY and CDR2 SVGAGI. The CDR3 sequence is 15 residues long. With 6 bases clipped from V and 0 bases from J, the junction kept 8 bases outside the gene matches. The CDR3 DNA is TGTGCCAGCAGCCACCGGGACAGAATCTCCTACGAGCAGTACTTC. It yields the protein CASSHRDRISYEQYF.

This chain joins TRBV20-1 and TRBJ2-3; TRBD2 aligns across 8 bases. After removal of 6 bases from V and 5 bases from J, the junction contained 10 bases not matched to a gene. From germline, CDR1 is DFQATT and CDR2 SNEGSKA (reference sequence). This CDR3 contains 14 residues. The chain's CDR3 is CSALPGLGRDTQYF. The CDR3 DNA is TGCAGTGCCCTACCGGGACTAGGAAGAGATACGCAGTATTTT.

As regards this clonotype: A junction end diverges from the germline sequence, so it may reflect a read error. J is TRBJ2-5 and V is TRBV6-1, with D possibly being TRBD1 (6 bases). Germline lookup yields CDR1 MNHNS and CDR2 SASEGT. The CDR3 covers 13 residues. The CDR3 bases are TGTGTCAGCAGAGACAGGTGGGGGGAGACCCAGTACTTC. It specifies CVSRDRWGETQYF.

The chain joins TRBV7-9 to TRBJ1-5, with 11 positions matching TRBD1. CDR3 length: 18 residues. Germline V gene sequence: CDR1 SEHNR, CDR2 FQNEAQ (reference sequence). V was pared by 0 bases and J by 3 bases, with 7 bases of the junction left unmatched. The CDR3 DNA follows: TGTGCCAGCAGCTTAGCGGGGACAGGGGGGTTTCACAATCAGCCCCAGCATTTT. It encodes CASSLAGTGGFHNQPQHF. Complete variable domain (other parts from reference TRBV7-9 and TRBJ1-5): DTGVSQNPRHKITKRGQNVTFRCDPISEHNRLYWYRQTLGQGPEFLTYFQNEAQLEKSRLLSDRFSAERPKGSFSTLEIQRTEQGDSAMYLCASSLAGTGGFHNQPQHFGDGTRLSIL.

A few counts support this clonotype. The J gene is TRBJ1-1, the V gene TRBV18; 7 bases align to TRBD1. CDR1 KGHSH and CDR2 LQKENI come from the germline V gene. The junction had 1 base not matched to a gene; V was cut back by 0 bases and J by 0 bases. The CDR3 loop spans 15 amino acids. CDR3 sequence reads: CASSPPGQMNTEAFF. The CDR3 nucleotides read TGTGCCAGCTCACCACCGGGACAGATGAACACTGAAGCTTTCTTT.

J is TRBJ2-3 and V is TRBV20-1; no clear D gene. The CDR3 totals 15 residues. The V gene lost 0 bases and the J gene lost 0 bases, with 10 bases spanning the gap. Germline CDR1 is DFQATT and CDR2 is SNEGSKA (reference sequence). CDR3 nucleotide sequence: TGCAGTGCTAGAGATATGGGTATTAGCACAGATACGCAGTATTTT. Its translation is CSARDMGISTDTQYF.

The J gene is TRBJ1-1, the V gene TRBV4-2, with D possibly TRBD1 on 5 matching bases. Germline V gene sequence: CDR1 LGHNA, CDR2 YNFKEQ. The CDR3 totals 16 residues. V was clipped by 0 bases and J by 0 bases, with 11 bases between them. In DNA, the CDR3 is TGTGCCAGCAGCCAAGATGATGGGACGATGAACACTGAAGCTTTCTTT. Its translation: CASSQDDGTMNTEAFF.